This entry lists 32 T cell receptor beta chains sequenced from one sample in a study of spatial heterogeneity in lung cancer. Time point indicated: sample taken at primary tumor resection. TCRdb re-derived calls from the 5' RACE reads in MiXCR, one entry per CDR3 protein. This sample has 40,000 to 45,000 distinct CDR3 sequences, with roughly an eighth found just once. The sequencing used PBMCs, collected at surgery. The receptors were gathered from a male donor with early-stage non-small cell lung cancer.

The chain recombines TRBV27 with TRBJ1-6, with D hard to call. This CDR3 has 16 amino acids. V was trimmed by 0 bases and J by 13 bases, leaving 19 bases between them. Germline values: CDR1 MNHEY, CDR2 SMNVEV (reference sequence). The CDR3 is CASSLSVQLVRSPLHF. The CDR3 DNA reads as TGTGCCAGCAGTTTATCAGTACAGTTAGTCCGGTCGCCCCTCCACTTT.

V usage is TRBV18 and J usage is TRBJ1-4; possible D gene TRBD1, 6 bases. In germline, CDR1 is KGHSH, CDR2 LQKENI. Trimming removed 3 bases from V and 0 bases from J, with 8 bases in between. The CDR3 loop spans 15 amino acids. CDR3: CASSPRTATNEKLFF. The CDR3, as DNA: TGTGCCAGCTCACCCAGGACAGCAACTAATGAAAAACTGTTTTTT. The entire variable domain, with the rest obtained from reference TRBV18 and TRBJ1-4, is as follows: NAGVMQNPRHLVRRRGQEARLRCSPMKGHSHVYWYRQLPEEGLKFMVYLQKENIIDESGMPKERFSAEFPKEGPSILRIQQVVRGDSAAYFCASSPRTATNEKLFFGSGTQLSVL.

This clonotype was recorded at least ten times. The chain employs TRBV7-9 and TRBJ1-2; 7 bases line up with TRBD1. After removal of 6 bases from V and 6 bases from J, the junction contained 4 bases not matched to a gene. This CDR3 has 12 residues. Germline V gene sequence: CDR1 SEHNR, CDR2 FQNEAQ (reference sequence). CDR3 sequence: CASRGQQNGYTF. In nucleotides, the CDR3 is TGTGCCAGCAGGGGACAGCAGAATGGCTACACCTTC.

This clonotype has ten or more counts. The V and J genes are TRBV29-1 and TRBJ2-7, with 9 bases lining up with TRBD1. Unmatched junction bases numbered 3, after V lost 3 bases and J lost 6 bases. The germline CDR1 and CDR2 sequences are SQVTM and ANQGSEA. This CDR3 region has 12 residues. The CDR3 sequence: CSVDLTGGEQYF. The CDR3, as DNA: TGCAGCGTTGACTTGACAGGGGGCGAGCAGTACTTC.

The chain is built from TRBV7-6 and TRBJ1-5; D gene unclear. V lost 3 bases and J 0 bases, leaving 9 bases between the germline ends. Germline assignment: CDR1 SGHVS and CDR2 FNYEAQ. The CDR3 is 15 amino acids. CDR3 sequence: CASSLYSHSNQPQHF. Here the CDR3 DNA reads TGTGCCAGCAGCTTGTACAGCCATAGCAATCAGCCCCAGCATTTT.

This clonotype was found many times. CDR3 in amino acids: CASSSGQGNEQYF. The CDR3, as DNA: TGTGCCAGCAGCTCAGGACAGGGGAACGAGCAGTACTTC. The chain carries TRBV9 and TRBJ2-7; 9 bases match TRBD1. The trim removed 4 bases at V and 5 bases at J, leaving 4 bases unmatched. Germline-derived CDR1 and CDR2 are SGDLS and YYNGEE. The length of the CDR3 is 13 residues.

The rearrangement joins TRBV20-1 to TRBJ2-7, with TRBD1 matching 7 bases. The CDR3 runs 13 residues. Germline CDR1 reads DFQATT; CDR2 reads SNEGSKA (reference sequence). Losses at the gene ends were 1 base for V and 3 bases for J; bases not matched to a gene: 3. CDR3 sequence reads: CSARGDRNYEQYF. DNA of the CDR3: TGCAGTGCTAGAGGGGACAGAAACTACGAGCAGTACTTC.

This clonotype occurred many times. The gene calls are TRBV25-1 and TRBJ1-1; D perhaps matches TRBD1 (6 bases). V was shortened by 6 bases and J by 1 base, with 21 bases between the two germline ends. The CDR3 spans 17 residues. Per germline, CDR1 MGHDK and CDR2 SYGVNS. CDR3 region: CASSGKGDTFWNTEAFF. CDR3 DNA sequence: TGTGCCAGCAGCGGTAAAGGGGACACTTTCTGGAACACTGAAGCTTTCTTT.

V is TRBV10-3 and J is TRBJ1-1; D is uncertain. There are 14 residues in the CDR3. Germline loops: CDR1 ENHRY, CDR2 SYGVKD. Trimming cost V 8 bases and J 1 base, with 14 bases left between them. The CDR3 bases are TGTGCCATCGGTTGGTCTCTGGAGAACACTGAAGCTTTCTTT. Its translation is CAIGWSLENTEAFF.

This clonotype was detected a few times. The genes are TRBV5-5 and TRBJ1-5; unclear D gene. CDR1 is SGHKS, CDR2 YYEKEE, per germline (reference sequence). V dropped 0 bases and J dropped 6 bases, with 10 bases sitting between them. The CDR3 spans 14 residues. CDR3 coding DNA: TGTGCCAGCAGCTTGGAAGTCAGCGTTCAGCCCCAGCATTTT. Protein sequence: CASSLEVSVQPQHF.

The DNA for the CDR3 is TGCGCCAGCAGCCCGGGACAGGAGAATTCACCCCTCCACTTT. This sequence encodes CASSPGQENSPLHF. V gene TRBV10-2 combines with J gene TRBJ1-6; the match to TRBD1 covers 8 bases. The junction had 5 bases not matched to a gene; V was cut back by 6 bases and J by 7 bases. The CDR3 is 14 amino acids. Germline V gives CDR1 WSHSY, CDR2 SAAADI.

In this sample, this clonotype turned up many times. The rearrangement links TRBV20-1 to TRBJ2-5; perhaps TRBD1 as D (6 bases). V gave up 1 base and J gave up 0 bases, with 15 bases separating them. CDR1 and CDR2 (germline): DFQATT, SNEGSKA (reference sequence). This CDR3 is built from 16 residues. CDR3 in amino acids: CSARVARQANQETQYF. CDR3 sequence (DNA): TGCAGTGCTAGAGTTGCCCGACAGGCGAACCAAGAGACCCAGTACTTC.

This chain joins TRBV10-3 and TRBJ1-5; no clear D. Germline V lookup: CDR1 ENHRY, CDR2 SYGVKD. This CDR3 comprises 16 residues. The ends were cut back, 5 bases at V and 3 bases at J, with 17 bases in the middle. This chain's CDR3 is CAISPSPYTPNQPQHF. In DNA form, the CDR3 reads TGTGCCATCAGTCCCTCCCCCTACACCCCCAATCAGCCCCAGCATTTT.

The rearrangement links TRBV6-5 to TRBJ1-1; D uncertain. Trimming pared 5 bases from V and 4 bases from J, leaving 11 bases between. This CDR3 spans 13 amino acids. Germline V gene sequence: CDR1 MNHEY, CDR2 SVGAGI. CDR3 nucleotide sequence: TGTGCCAGCAGTCAACGGACGCGCACTGAAGCTTTCTTT. It translates to CASSQRTRTEAFF.

At least ten counts were recorded for this clonotype. The genes are TRBV5-4 and TRBJ2-1, with TRBD1 matching over 12 bases. Trimming cost V 7 bases and J 7 bases; bases outside gene matches: 9. The CDR3 has 15 residues. The germline V gene encodes CDR1 SGHNT and CDR2 YYREEE (reference sequence). The CDR3: CASLKGQGAANEQFF. DNA of the CDR3: TGTGCCAGCTTGAAGGGACAGGGGGCAGCGAATGAGCAGTTCTTC. The full variable domain, in which reference TRBV5-4 and TRBJ2-1 provide the parts outside the CDR3, is ETGVTQSPTHLIKTRGQQVTLRCSSQSGHNTVSWYQQALGQGPQFIFQYYREEENGRGNFPPRFSGLQFPNYSSELNVNALELDDSALYLCASLKGQGAANEQFFGPGTRLTVL.

This clonotype was detected ten times or more. The chain carries TRBV10-3 and TRBJ2-1, with D perhaps matching TRBD1 (5 bases). V was shortened by 2 bases and J by 2 bases, with 16 bases between the two germline ends. The V gene's germline CDR1 is ENHRY and CDR2 SYGVKD. This CDR3 is 17 amino acids long. The DNA of the CDR3 is TGTGCCATCAGTGAGGGCAGCCCAGGGTTCGCCTACAATGAGCAGTTCTTC. This gives the protein CAISEGSPGFAYNEQFF.

This clonotype was observed at least ten times. The genes are TRBV6-6 and TRBJ1-2, with 9 bases matching TRBD1. The CDR3 is 16 residues long. Germline V gene sequence: CDR1 MNHNY, CDR2 SVGAGI (reference sequence). With V trimmed by 5 bases and J by 3 bases, 10 bases remained unmatched. The CDR3 region has the DNA TGTGCCAGCAGTGCCCCCTCTCGGACAGGGGACTATGGCTACACCTTC. It specifies CASSAPSRTGDYGYTF.

The V call is TRBV9, the J call TRBJ2-2, with TRBD2 as a possible D gene (5 bases). The CDR3 contains 16 residues. CDR1 SGDLS and CDR2 YYNGEE come from the germline V gene. Between the trimmed V and J ends, which lost 4 bases and 4 bases, there was a span of 17 bases. CDR3: CASSSRMGEGTGELFF. CDR3 in DNA: TGTGCCAGCAGCTCCCGAATGGGAGAGGGCACCGGGGAGCTGTTTTTT.

This clonotype was counted ten times or more. The chain links TRBV29-1 to TRBJ2-7; D unresolved. V was trimmed by 0 bases and J by 1 base, leaving 13 bases between them. The CDR3 has 15 amino acids. The germline CDR1 and CDR2 sequences are SQVTM and ANQGSEA. The CDR3 DNA reads TGCAGCGTTGAAGATCCGAGGTCCCCTTCCTACGAGCAGTACTTC. Protein sequence: CSVEDPRSPSYEQYF.

The V gene is TRBV7-2, the J gene TRBJ2-5, with D maybe TRBD1 (6 bases). Looked up from germline, CDR1 is SGHTA and CDR2 is FQGNSA. The CDR3 has 14 residues. V lost 3 bases to trimming and J lost 5 bases, with 13 bases between them. CDR3: CASSFQGTEETQYF. CDR3 nucleotides: TGTGCCAGCAGCTTCCAGGGGACGGAGGAGACCCAGTACTTC.

This clonotype turned up a few times. V and J are TRBV5-1 and TRBJ2-7; the D is unclear. CDR1 and CDR2 from the germline V gene are SGHRS and YFSETQ. This CDR3 spans 12 amino acids. V was pared by 1 base and J by 5 bases, with 7 bases between. CDR3 DNA sequence: TGCGCCAGCAGCTTGTTAGGAGACGAGCAGTACTTC. This encodes CASSLLGDEQYF.

This clonotype occurred a few times. This rearrangement joins TRBV7-9 to TRBJ1-5; TRBD1 matches 7 bases. The CDR3 totals 17 residues. The J segment lost 5 bases and the V segment lost 1 base, leaving 11 bases of the junction unmatched. From germline, CDR1 is SEHNR and CDR2 FQNEAQ (reference sequence). The CDR3 protein is CASSLERSRGNYQPQHF. The CDR3 DNA is TGTGCCAGCAGCTTAGAAAGGTCCAGGGGGAACTATCAGCCCCAGCATTTT.

This clonotype was seen repeatedly, ten times or more. The chain is built from TRBV20-1 and TRBJ2-5; TRBD2 agrees at 8 bases. Germline trimming cut 3 bases from V and 6 bases from J; bases unmatched to any gene: 15. The CDR3 loop spans 16 amino acids. Per the germline V gene, CDR1 is DFQATT and CDR2 is SNEGSKA (reference sequence). The CDR3: CSASQSLGTRRQTQYF. The DNA of the CDR3 is TGCAGTGCTAGCCAATCTCTAGGGACTAGAAGGCAGACCCAGTACTTC.

In this sample, this clonotype turned up a few times. The rearrangement joins TRBV19 to TRBJ2-1, with 8 positions matching TRBD2. Germline CDR1 and CDR2: LNHDA and SQIVND (reference sequence). This CDR3 is 15 amino acids long. Losses at the gene ends were 2 bases for V and 5 bases for J; bases not matched to a gene: 5. Here the CDR3 reads CASSIQAGVNNEQFF. In nucleotides, the CDR3 is TGTGCCAGTAGTATACAAGCGGGAGTTAACAATGAGCAGTTCTTC.

The table lists this clonotype with many counts. The chain joins TRBV28 to TRBJ2-1; D is ambiguous. This CDR3 comprises 15 residues. Looked up from germline, CDR1 is MDHEN and CDR2 is SYDVKM. V was clipped by 5 bases and J by 4 bases, with 15 bases between them. The CDR3 region has the DNA TGTGCCAGCAGTCCGGCGACGACATCTTACAATGAGCAGTTCTTC. It specifies CASSPATTSYNEQFF.

This clonotype was counted at least ten times. This chain joins TRBV3-1 and TRBJ2-7; possibly TRBD1 for D (6 bases). Germline values: CDR1 LGHDT, CDR2 YNNKEL (reference sequence). The CDR3 extends over 15 amino acids. V was cut by 0 bases and J by 2 bases, with 11 bases left in between. CDR3 bases: TGTGCCAGCAGCCAAGACCCCACAGGGACCTACGAGCAGTACTTC. The encoded protein is CASSQDPTGTYEQYF.

This clonotype appeared many times. This chain joins TRBV7-9 and TRBJ1-1, with a weak D call TRBD1 (5 bases). The CDR3 consists of 14 residues. CDR1 and CDR2 (germline): SEHNR, FQNEAQ (reference sequence). V lost 5 bases, J lost 7 bases, and 17 bases lay in between. The DNA for the CDR3 is TGTGCCAGCAGCCGGCTTAGGGGCGCCGGTGAAGCTTTCTTT. Translated: CASSRLRGAGEAFF.

J is TRBJ1-5 and V is TRBV18; D is undetermined. Germline lookup yields CDR1 KGHSH and CDR2 LQKENI. This CDR3 is built from 14 residues. V was shortened by 3 bases and J by 3 bases, with 9 bases between the two germline ends. In DNA, the CDR3 is TGTGCCAGCTCACCCGGGGTTTCCAATCAGCCCCAGCATTTT. Amino acids: CASSPGVSNQPQHF.

This clonotype showed up just a few times. The chain recombines TRBV6-5 with TRBJ2-5; D gene ambiguous. This CDR3 is 14 amino acids long. With 0 bases removed from V and 2 bases from J, the gap between germline ends came to 7 bases. Germline CDR1 reads MNHEY; CDR2 reads SVGAGI. Here the CDR3 DNA reads TGTGCCAGCAGTTACTCCCCAAGTCAAGAGACCCAGTACTTC. Translating gives CASSYSPSQETQYF.

The chain couples TRBV18 to TRBJ1-6, with TRBD1 identical over 7 bases. The CDR3 covers 15 residues. Germline lookup yields CDR1 KGHSH and CDR2 LQKENI. V gave up 3 bases and J gave up 7 bases; unmatched junction bases: 6. CDR3 in amino acids: CASSPRGDSNSPLHF. The CDR3 nucleotides read TGTGCCAGCTCACCCCGAGGGGACAGCAATTCACCCCTCCACTTT.

In its sample, this clonotype was seen many times. V gene TRBV29-1 combines with J gene TRBJ2-7; 9 bases match TRBD1. Germline loops: CDR1 SQVTM, CDR2 ANQGSEA. The ends lost 5 bases at V and 2 bases at J; junction bases unmatched: 4. The CDR3 covers 13 residues. CDR3 residues: CSVSGQGTYEQYF. The CDR3, as DNA: TGCAGCGTTAGCGGACAGGGGACCTACGAGCAGTACTTC.

The CDR3 nucleotides read TGTGCCAGCTCAGATCCAGGGGCAGATACGCAGTATTTT. Translation gives CASSDPGADTQYF. The rearrangement joins TRBV18 to TRBJ2-3; tentatively, D is TRBD1 (6 bases). The CDR3 has 13 amino acids. V dropped 5 bases and J dropped 4 bases, with 10 bases sitting between them. CDR1 and CDR2 (germline): KGHSH, LQKENI.